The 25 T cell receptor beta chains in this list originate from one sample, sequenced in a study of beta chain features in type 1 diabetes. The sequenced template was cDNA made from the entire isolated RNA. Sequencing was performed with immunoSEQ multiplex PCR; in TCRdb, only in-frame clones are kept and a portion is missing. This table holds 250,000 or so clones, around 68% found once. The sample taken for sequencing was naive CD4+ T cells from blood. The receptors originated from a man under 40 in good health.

This chain's CDR3 is CAISLGTAYEQYF. CDR3 coding DNA: TGTGCCATCAGTCTCGGGACAGCCTACGAGCAGTACTTC. The genes are TRBV10-3 and TRBJ2-7; 7 positions match TRBD1. In germline, CDR1 is ENHRY, CDR2 SYGVKD. V lost 5 bases and J lost 2; bases outside the gene matches: 3. This CDR3 has 13 residues.

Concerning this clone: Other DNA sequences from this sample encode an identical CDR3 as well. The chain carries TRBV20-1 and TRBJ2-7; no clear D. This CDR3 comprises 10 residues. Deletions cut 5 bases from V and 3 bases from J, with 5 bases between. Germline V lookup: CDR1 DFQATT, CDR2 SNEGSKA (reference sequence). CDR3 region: CSALLYEQYF. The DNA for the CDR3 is TGCAGTGCTCTCCTCTACGAGCAGTACTTC.

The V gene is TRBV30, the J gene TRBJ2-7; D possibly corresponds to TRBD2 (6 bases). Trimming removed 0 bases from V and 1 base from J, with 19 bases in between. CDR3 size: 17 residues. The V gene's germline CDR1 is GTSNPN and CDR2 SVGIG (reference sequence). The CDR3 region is CAWSVGFLASKSYEQYF. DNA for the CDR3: TGTGCCTGGAGTGTAGGTTTTCTAGCGAGCAAATCCTACGAGCAGTACTTC. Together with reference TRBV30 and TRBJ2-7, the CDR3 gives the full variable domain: SQTIHQWPATLVQPVGSPLSLECTVEGTSNPNLYWYRQAAGRGLQLLFYSVGIGQISSEVPQNLSASRPQDRQFILSSKKLLLSDSGFYLCAWSVGFLASKSYEQYFGPGTRLTVT.

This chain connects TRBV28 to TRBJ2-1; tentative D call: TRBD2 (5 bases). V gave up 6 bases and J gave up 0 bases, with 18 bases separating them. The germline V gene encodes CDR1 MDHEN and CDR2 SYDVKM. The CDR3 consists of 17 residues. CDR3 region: CASSLERLLSSYNEQFF. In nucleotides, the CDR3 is TGTGCCAGCAGCCTGGAAAGACTACTAAGCTCCTACAATGAGCAGTTCTTC.

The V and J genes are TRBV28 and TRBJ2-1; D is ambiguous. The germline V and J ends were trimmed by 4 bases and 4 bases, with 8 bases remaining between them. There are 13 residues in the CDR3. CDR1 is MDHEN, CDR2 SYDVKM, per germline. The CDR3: CASSSDLYNEQFF. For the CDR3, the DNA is TGTGCCAGCAGTTCAGACCTATACAATGAGCAGTTCTTC.

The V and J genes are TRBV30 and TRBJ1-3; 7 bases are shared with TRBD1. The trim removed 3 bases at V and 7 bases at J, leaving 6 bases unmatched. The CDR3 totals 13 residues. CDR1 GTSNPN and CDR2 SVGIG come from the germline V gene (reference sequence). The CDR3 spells CAWSLATGNTIYF. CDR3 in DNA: TGTGCCTGGAGCCTTGCGACAGGGAACACCATATATTTT.

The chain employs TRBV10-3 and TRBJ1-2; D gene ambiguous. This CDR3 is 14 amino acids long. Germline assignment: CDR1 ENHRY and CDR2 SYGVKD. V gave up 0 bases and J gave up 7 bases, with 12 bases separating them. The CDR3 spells CAISESGSVGGYTF. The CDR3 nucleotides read TGTGCCATCAGTGAGTCTGGGAGTGTAGGTGGCTACACCTTC.

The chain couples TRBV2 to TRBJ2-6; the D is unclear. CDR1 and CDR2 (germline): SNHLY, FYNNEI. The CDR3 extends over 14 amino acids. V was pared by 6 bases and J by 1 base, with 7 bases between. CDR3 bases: TGTGCCAGCAGGGTTATTTCTGGGGCCAACGTCCTGACTTTC. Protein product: CASRVISGANVLTF.

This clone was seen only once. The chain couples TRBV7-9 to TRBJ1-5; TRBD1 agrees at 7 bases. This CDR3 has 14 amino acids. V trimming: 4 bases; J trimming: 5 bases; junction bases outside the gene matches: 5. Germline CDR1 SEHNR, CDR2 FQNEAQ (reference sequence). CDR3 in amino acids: CASSYQGGDQPQHF. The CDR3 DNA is TGTGCCAGCAGCTATCAGGGGGGAGATCAGCCCCAGCATTTT.

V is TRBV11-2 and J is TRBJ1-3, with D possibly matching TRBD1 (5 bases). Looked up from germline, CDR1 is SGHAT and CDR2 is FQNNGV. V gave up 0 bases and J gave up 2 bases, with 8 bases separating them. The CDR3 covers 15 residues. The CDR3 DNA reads TGTGCCAGCAGCTTAGAGGGGACGGCTGGAAACACCATATATTTT. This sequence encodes CASSLEGTAGNTIYF.

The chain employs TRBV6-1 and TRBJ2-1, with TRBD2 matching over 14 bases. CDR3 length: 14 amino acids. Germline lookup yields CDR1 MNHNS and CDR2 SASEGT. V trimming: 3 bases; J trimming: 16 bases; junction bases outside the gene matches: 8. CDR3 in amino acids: CASSDGTSGRGKFF. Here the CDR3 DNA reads TGTGCCAGCAGTGACGGGACTAGCGGGAGAGGGAAATTCTTC.

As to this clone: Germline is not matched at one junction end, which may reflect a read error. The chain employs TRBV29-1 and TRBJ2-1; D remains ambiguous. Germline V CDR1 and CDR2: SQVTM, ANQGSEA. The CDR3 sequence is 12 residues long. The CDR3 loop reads CSVEVAVKNWVF. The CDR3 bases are TGCAGCGTTGAAGTGGCCGTAAAAAACTGGGTCTTC.

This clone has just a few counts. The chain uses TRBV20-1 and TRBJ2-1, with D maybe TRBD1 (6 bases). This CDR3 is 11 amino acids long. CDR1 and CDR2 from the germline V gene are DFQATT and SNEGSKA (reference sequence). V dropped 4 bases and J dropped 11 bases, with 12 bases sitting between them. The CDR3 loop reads CSATTDSKQFF. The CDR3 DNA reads TGCAGTGCTACGACGGACAGTAAGCAGTTCTTC.

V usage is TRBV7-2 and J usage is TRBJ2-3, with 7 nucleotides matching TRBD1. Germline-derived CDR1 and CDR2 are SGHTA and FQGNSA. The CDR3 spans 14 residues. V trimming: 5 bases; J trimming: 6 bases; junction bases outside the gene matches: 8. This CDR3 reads CASSPGQPWDTQYF. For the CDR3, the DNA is TGTGCCAGCAGCCCGGGACAGCCCTGGGATACGCAGTATTTT.

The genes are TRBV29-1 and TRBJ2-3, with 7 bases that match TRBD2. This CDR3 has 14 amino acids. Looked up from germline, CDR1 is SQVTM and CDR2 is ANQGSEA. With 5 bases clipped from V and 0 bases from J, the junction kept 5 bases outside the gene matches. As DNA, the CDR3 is TGCAGCGTTCCTACTAGCGAAAGCACAGATACGCAGTATTTT. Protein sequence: CSVPTSESTDTQYF.

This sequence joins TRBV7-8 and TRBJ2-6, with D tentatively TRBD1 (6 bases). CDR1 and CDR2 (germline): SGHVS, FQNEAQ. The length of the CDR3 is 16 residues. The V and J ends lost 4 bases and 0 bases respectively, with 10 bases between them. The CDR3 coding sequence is TGTGCCAGCAGCTCGGGACACCGCTCTGGGGCCAACGTCCTGACTTTC. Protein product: CASSSGHRSGANVLTF.

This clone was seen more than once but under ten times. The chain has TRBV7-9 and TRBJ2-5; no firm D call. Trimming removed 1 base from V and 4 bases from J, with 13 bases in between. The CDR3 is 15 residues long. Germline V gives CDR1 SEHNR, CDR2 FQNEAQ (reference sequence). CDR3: CASSLDYIPTETQYF. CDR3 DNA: TGTGCCAGCAGCTTAGATTACATTCCCACAGAGACCCAGTACTTC.

The CDR3 loop reads CSVLGTGAQETQYF. The DNA for the CDR3 is TGCAGCGTCCTGGGGACAGGGGCTCAGGAGACCCAGTACTTC. This chain connects TRBV29-1 to TRBJ2-5; 10 positions match TRBD1. J gave up 5 bases and V 6 bases, and 9 bases lay outside the gene matches. The germline V gene has CDR1 SQVTM and CDR2 ANQGSEA. The CDR3 extends over 14 amino acids.

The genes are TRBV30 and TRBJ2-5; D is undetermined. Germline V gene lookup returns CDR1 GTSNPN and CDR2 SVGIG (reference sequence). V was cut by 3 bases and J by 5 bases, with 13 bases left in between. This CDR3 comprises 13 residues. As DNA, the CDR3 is TGTGCCTGGAGGTTTATGGCAAGGGAGACCCAGTACTTC. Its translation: CAWRFMARETQYF.

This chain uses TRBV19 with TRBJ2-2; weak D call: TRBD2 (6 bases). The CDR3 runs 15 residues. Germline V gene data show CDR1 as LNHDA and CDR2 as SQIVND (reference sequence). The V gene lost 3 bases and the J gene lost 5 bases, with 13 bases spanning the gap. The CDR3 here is CASSIQGGITGELFF. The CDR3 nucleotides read TGTGCCAGTAGTATCCAGGGAGGCATTACCGGGGAGCTGTTTTTT.

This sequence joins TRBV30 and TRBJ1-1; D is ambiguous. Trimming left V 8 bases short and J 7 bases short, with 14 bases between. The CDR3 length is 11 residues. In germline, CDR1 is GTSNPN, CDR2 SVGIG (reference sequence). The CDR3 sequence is CAHSRANEAFF. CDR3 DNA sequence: TGTGCCCACTCTCGGGCGAATGAAGCTTTCTTT.

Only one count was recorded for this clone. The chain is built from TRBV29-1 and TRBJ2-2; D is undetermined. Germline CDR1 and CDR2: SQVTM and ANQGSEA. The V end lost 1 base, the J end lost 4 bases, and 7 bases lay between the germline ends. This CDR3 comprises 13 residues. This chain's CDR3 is CSVEVTATGELFF. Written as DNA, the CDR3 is TGCAGCGTTGAAGTTACCGCCACCGGGGAGCTGTTTTTT.

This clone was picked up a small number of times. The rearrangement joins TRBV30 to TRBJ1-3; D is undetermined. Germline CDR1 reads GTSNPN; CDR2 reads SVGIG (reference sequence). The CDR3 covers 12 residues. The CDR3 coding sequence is TGTGCATCGGTAATTCCTGGAAACACCATATATTTT. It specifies CASVIPGNTIYF.

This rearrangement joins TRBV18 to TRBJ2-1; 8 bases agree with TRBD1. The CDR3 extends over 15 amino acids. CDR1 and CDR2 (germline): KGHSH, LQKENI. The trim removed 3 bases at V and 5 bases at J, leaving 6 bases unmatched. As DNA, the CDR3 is TGTGCCAGCTCACCCTTGGGACAGGTGAACAATGAGCAGTTCTTC. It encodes CASSPLGQVNNEQFF.

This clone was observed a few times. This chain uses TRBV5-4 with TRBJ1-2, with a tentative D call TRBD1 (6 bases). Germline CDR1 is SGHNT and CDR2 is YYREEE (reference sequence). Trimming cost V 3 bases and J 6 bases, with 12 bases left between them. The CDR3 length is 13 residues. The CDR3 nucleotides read TGTGCCAGCAGCTCGGACAGAGCAGATGGCTACACCTTC. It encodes CASSSDRADGYTF.